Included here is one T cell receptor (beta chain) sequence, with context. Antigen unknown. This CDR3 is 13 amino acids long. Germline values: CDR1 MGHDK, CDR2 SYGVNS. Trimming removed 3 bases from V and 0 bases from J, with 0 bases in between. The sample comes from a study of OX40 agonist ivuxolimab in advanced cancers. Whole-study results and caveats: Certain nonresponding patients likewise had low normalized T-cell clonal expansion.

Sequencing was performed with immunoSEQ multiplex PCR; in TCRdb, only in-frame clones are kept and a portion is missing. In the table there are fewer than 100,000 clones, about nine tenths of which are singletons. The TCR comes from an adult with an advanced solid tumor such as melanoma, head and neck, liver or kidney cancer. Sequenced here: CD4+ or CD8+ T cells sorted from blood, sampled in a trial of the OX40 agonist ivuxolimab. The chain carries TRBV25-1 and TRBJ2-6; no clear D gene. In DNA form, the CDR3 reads TGTGCCAGCAGTGACTCTGGGGCCAACGTCCTGACTTTC. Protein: CASSDSGANVLTF. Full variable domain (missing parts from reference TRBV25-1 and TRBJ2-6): EADIYQTPRYLVIGTGKKITLECSQTMGHDKMYWYQQDPGMELHLIHYSYGVNSTEKGDLSSESTVSRIRTEHFPLTLESARPSHTSQYLCASSDSGANVLTFGAGSRLTVL.